Listed below are T cell receptor beta chains from one sample, sequenced in a study of identical twins. TCRdb analysed the 5' RACE reads with MiXCR anew, one entry per CDR3 protein. The sample includes around 1.7 million distinct CDR3 sequences, less than 40% of them seen just once. Sample: cord blood. Every receptor here comes from a newborn girl in good health. Each CDR3 is given with its conserved first and last residue. Each record gives: J gene, V gene, clone size, CDR3 length, D gene, CDR3 DNA, CDR3 protein. The D gene is left open where the match is weak. Not every row has a clone size; where given, it reads once, few, many or a size class.

J: TRBJ1-1; V: TRBV7-6; size: NA; length: 14; D: NA; DNA: TGTGCCAGCAGCTTAGGTGGAATTAGGGCTGAAGCTTTCTTT; CDR3: CASSLGGIRAEAFF
J: TRBJ2-1; V: TRBV27; size: few; length: 15; D: TRBD1; DNA: TGTGCCAGCAGTTGGGGACAGGGAAGGTACAATGAGCAGTTCTTC; CDR3: CASSWGQGRYNEQFF
J: TRBJ2-6; V: TRBV6-6; size: few; length: 17; D: NA; DNA: TGTGCCAGCAGTTACTCGAGCACGGGCGCTGGGGCCAACGTCCTGACTTTC; CDR3: CASSYSSTGAGANVLTF
J: TRBJ2-1; V: TRBV10-3; size: NA; length: 15; D: TRBD2; DNA: TGTGCCATCAGTCGGACTAGCGGAGTCTACAATGAGCAGTTCTTC; CDR3: CAISRTSGVYNEQFF
J: TRBJ1-6; V: TRBV18; size: few; length: 16; D: NA; DNA: TGTGCCAGCTCACCGGATCAGAGCTCCTATAATTCACCCCTCCACTTT; CDR3: CASSPDQSSYNSPLHF
J: TRBJ2-1; V: TRBV5-6; size: few; length: 15; D: NA; DNA: TGTGCCAGCAGCCGATCTTATAGCACCTACAATGAGCAGTTCTTC; CDR3: CASSRSYSTYNEQFF
J: TRBJ2-7; V: TRBV28; size: many; length: 14; D: TRBD1; DNA: TGTGCCAGCAGAGAAGGACAGGGGGCTAACGAGCAGTACTTC; CDR3: CASREGQGANEQYF
J: TRBJ2-3; V: TRBV24-1; size: few; length: 13; D: NA; DNA: TGTGCCACCAGTCAAGACAGCACAGATACGCAGTATTTT; CDR3: CATSQDSTDTQYF
J: TRBJ2-7; V: TRBV18; size: few; length: 16; D: NA; DNA: TGTGCCAGCTCACCACCTGGGCGGTTAGTCCCCTACGAGCAGTACTTC; CDR3: CASSPPGRLVPYEQYF
J: TRBJ1-2; V: TRBV7-9; size: NA; length: 15; D: NA; DNA: TGTGCCAGCAGCTCCCCACAGGGACCCTTATCTGGCTACACCTTC; CDR3: CASSSPQGPLSGYTF
J: TRBJ2-3; V: TRBV20-1; size: NA; length: 15; D: NA; DNA: TGCAGTGCTAGAATAGTGGGCGCTAGCACAGATACGCAGTATTTT; CDR3: CSARIVGASTDTQYF
J: TRBJ2-7; V: TRBV27; size: NA; length: 15; D: TRBD2; DNA: TGTGCCAGCAAAGTCGGACTAGGCCCCTCCAATGAGCAGTACTTC; CDR3: CASKVGLGPSNEQYF
J: TRBJ2-1; V: TRBV28; size: few; length: 16; D: TRBD2; DNA: TGTGCCAGCAGTCCAAGACTAGCGGCCAACTACAATGAGCAGTTCTTC; CDR3: CASSPRLAANYNEQFF